This T cell receptor (beta chain) emerged from a study of blood T cell repertoires in COVID-19. The CDR3 runs to 14 residues. The V and J ends lost 4 bases and 2 bases respectively, with 12 bases between them. CDR1 is SGHTA, CDR2 FQGNSA, per germline. Sequencing was performed with immunoSEQ multiplex PCR; in TCRdb, only in-frame clones are kept and a portion is missing. The table lists 180,000 or so clones, over 80% of them singletons. This TCR was sampled from a woman aged 60-75 years who had recovered from COVID-19. The source material was PBMCs or T cells enriched from blood (not recorded which). The chain employs TRBV7-2 and TRBJ2-7; possibly TRBD2 for D (5 bases). This chain's CDR3 is CASSSGLSAYEQYF. The CDR3 region has the DNA TGTGCCAGCAGCTCAGGACTTTCGGCCTACGAGCAGTACTTC. Filled out from reference TRBV7-2 and TRBJ2-7, the complete variable domain reads GAGVSQSPSNKVTEKGKDVELRCDPISGHTALYWYRQSLGQGLEFLIYFQGNSAPDKSGLPSDRFSAERTGGSVSTLTIQRTQQEDSAVYLCASSSGLSAYEQYFGPGTRLTVT.